These 15 T cell receptor beta chains came from one sample sequenced in a study of T cell clonality in common variable immunodeficiency. Assay: immunoSEQ multiplex PCR; the TCRdb copy retains only in-frame clones and omits some. Sampling found about 34,000 clones, none seen once. Their target antigens are unknown. Findings of the study overall: Reportedly, TCR beta sequences from common variable immunodeficiency showed fewer deletions and N-nucleotide insertions.

The sample taken for sequencing was peripheral blood mononuclear cells. The receptors come from a human donor with common variable immunodeficiency.

This clone was recorded at least ten times. With the read ending 3 residues before the CDR3 end, the germline J gene is used to fill in that end. This sequence joins TRBV6-1 and TRBJ1-4, with D possibly matching TRBD1 (5 bases). With 0 bases removed from V and 8 bases from J, the gap between germline ends came to 10 bases. Germline V gene lookup returns CDR1 MNHNS and CDR2 SASEGT. The CDR3 totals 14 residues. The part of the CDR3 DNA that was read is TGTGCCAGCAGTGAAGCGCACCAGGGAGAAAAA. Encoded protein: CASSEAHQGEK. The CDR3 in full is CASSEAHQGEKLFF.

A remark on this clone: The CDR3 end lies 3 residues beyond the end of the read and is filled in from the germline J gene. Other DNA sequences within the sample encode an identical CDR3. This sequence joins TRBV7-6 and TRBJ1-3, with 8 bases aligning to TRBD1. The CDR3 covers 16 residues. Trimming cost V 4 bases and J 4 bases; bases outside gene matches: 9. Germline lookup yields CDR1 SGHVS and CDR2 FNYEAQ. The CDR3 DNA, read in part, is TGTGCCAGCAGCTCACGACAGGGGAGCTCGGGAAACACC. This translates into CASSSRQGSSGNT. The entire CDR3 protein reads CASSSRQGSSGNTIYF. The variable domain in full, with the rest retrieved from reference TRBV7-6 and TRBJ1-3, is GAGVSQSPRYKVTKRGQDVALRCDPISGHVSLYWYRQALGQGPEFLTYFNYEAQQDKSGLPNDRFSAERPEGSISTLTIQRTEQRDSAMYRCASSSRQGSSGNTIYFGEGSWLTVV.

This clone was detected many times. The sequenced fragment ends 3 residues before the CDR3 boundary, so the rest is inferred from the germline J gene. This chain connects TRBV18 to TRBJ1-1; a possible D gene is TRBD1 (5 bases). The CDR3 loop spans 13 amino acids. Germline V gene data show CDR1 as KGHSH and CDR2 as LQKENI. The V gene lost 4 bases and the J gene lost 1 base, with 7 bases spanning the gap. The CDR3 DNA, read in part, is TGTGCCAGCTCACAGGGGCAGAACACTGAA. Translated, it gives CASSQGQNTE. The whole CDR3 protein reads CASSQGQNTEAFF.

Turning to this clone: Coverage ceases 3 residues before the CDR3 finishes, and the germline J gene fills in the end. The chain has TRBV18 and TRBJ1-2; D remains ambiguous. Germline CDR1 is KGHSH and CDR2 is LQKENI. This CDR3 has 13 amino acids. The V gene lost 3 bases and the J gene lost 3 bases, with 8 bases spanning the gap. The part of the CDR3 DNA that was read is TGTGCCAGCTCACCTCAGGAATACTATGGC. Translated, it gives CASSPQEYYG. The full-length CDR3 reads as CASSPQEYYGYTF.

The table lists this clone with many counts. Germline and junction disagree at one end, which may indicate a read error. The missing CDR3 end, 3 residues past where the read stops, is filled in from the germline J gene. V and J are TRBV4-2 and TRBJ2-3; TRBD1 matches 10 bases. Germline V lookup: CDR1 LGHNA, CDR2 YNFKEQ. The CDR3 sequence is 16 residues long. The DNA read from the CDR3 is TGCGCCAGCAGCCAAGGGACAGGGGTACGCACAGATACG. It encodes CASSQGTGVRTDT. The whole CDR3 region reads CASSQGTGVRTDTQYF.

A note on this clone: With the read ending 3 residues before the CDR3 end, the germline J gene is used to fill in that end. The chain couples TRBV20-1 to TRBJ2-7; 9 bases are a match to TRBD2. Germline CDR1 is DFQATT and CDR2 is SNEGSKA (reference sequence). Losses at the gene ends were 6 bases for V and 5 bases for J; bases not matched to a gene: 11. The CDR3 is 14 residues long. The CDR3 region is CSASPLAGMNEQYF. The sequenced CDR3 bases are TGCAGTGCAAGCCCTCTAGCGGGAATGAACGAG.

In regard to this clone: The CDR3 end is not reached by the read, which stops 3 residues before it; the germline J gene fills it in. The chain is built from TRBV5-1 and TRBJ2-5; possibly TRBD2 for D (6 bases). Germline assignment: CDR1 SGHRS and CDR2 YFSETQ. The germline V and J ends were trimmed by 0 bases and 2 bases, with 11 bases remaining between them. This CDR3 contains 15 residues. CDR3 sequence: CASSLDGGSQETQYF. The part of the CDR3 DNA that was read is TGCGCCAGCAGCTTGGATGGGGGGTCGCAAGAGACC.

This clone came up many times. The CDR3 goes on 3 residues after the read ends, and that part is filled in from the germline J gene. The chain is built from TRBV20-1 and TRBJ2-3; tentatively, D is TRBD1 (6 bases). This CDR3 is built from 11 residues. V lost 5 bases, J lost 5 bases, and 8 bases lay in between. CDR1 is DFQATT and CDR2 is SNEGSKA in the germline V gene (reference sequence). CDR3 region: CSAGQLDTQYF. CDR3 DNA (partial): TGCAGTGCTGGACAGTTAGATACG.

This clone was seen repeatedly, ten times or more. The read ends 3 residues before the CDR3 terminus; that terminus is restored from the germline J gene. The chain has TRBV10-3 and TRBJ2-3, with D possibly called TRBD1 or TRBD2 (5 bases each). The CDR3 covers 16 residues. Germline V gene data show CDR1 as ENHRY and CDR2 as SYGVKD. Trimming stripped 4 bases from V and 6 bases from J, with 20 bases between. The CDR3 region is CAISGSGGGEGDTQYF. The CDR3 bases that were read are TGTGCCATCAGTGGGTCCGGCGGAGGAGAGGGGGATACG.

The sequenced part of the CDR3 DNA is TGTGCCAGCAGCTCGTTAGCGGGAGCG. As protein: CASSSLAGA. The whole CDR3 sequence is CASSSLAGAQYF. The chain recombines TRBV11-3 with TRBJ2-3; 9 bases align to TRBD2. The read is 3 residues too short to cover the CDR3 end, so that end is filled in from the germline J gene. Germline CDR1 and CDR2: SGHNT and YENEEA. CDR3 size: 12 residues.

This clone was seen ten or more times. This CDR3 is CASSLMGGDTQYF. CDR3 DNA (partial): TGTGCCAGTAGTCTGATGGGGGGAGATACG. The V call is TRBV19, the J call TRBJ2-3, with a possible D match to TRBD2 (6 bases). Coverage ceases 3 residues before the CDR3 finishes, and the germline J gene fills in the end. V was trimmed by 5 bases and J by 5 bases, leaving 11 bases between them. This CDR3 region has 13 residues. Germline V lookup: CDR1 LNHDA, CDR2 SQIVND (reference sequence).

Many counts were recorded for this clone. The CDR3 bases that were read are TGCAGTGCCCGTCACCTAGCGGGACTCTACGAG. Translating gives CSARHLAGLYE. The full CDR3 is CSARHLAGLYEQYF. The chain couples TRBV20-1 to TRBJ2-7; 9 nucleotides match TRBD2. Read sequence stops 3 residues before the CDR3 end, and the germline J gene provides the missing end. Unmatched junction bases numbered 9, after V lost 6 bases and J lost 3 bases. The CDR3 is 14 residues long. Germline V gene data show CDR1 as DFQATT and CDR2 as SNEGSKA (reference sequence).

This clone was counted many times. The CDR3 goes on 3 residues after the read ends, and that part is filled in from the germline J gene. The V gene is TRBV28, the J gene TRBJ2-1; 7 nucleotides line up with TRBD1. From germline, CDR1 is MDHEN and CDR2 SYDVKM. The CDR3 has 15 amino acids. Trimming cost V 6 bases and J 5 bases; bases outside gene matches: 10. The DNA read from the CDR3 is TGTGCCAGCAGCCAAACTAGGGGGCTAGACAATGAG. It is translated as CASSQTRGLDNE. The entire CDR3 sequence reads CASSQTRGLDNEQFF. The entire variable domain, with the rest obtained from reference TRBV28 and TRBJ2-1, is as follows: DVKVTQSSRYLVKRTGEKVFLECVQDMDHENMFWYRQDPGLGLRLIYFSYDVKMKEKGDIPEGYSVSREKKERFSLILESASTNQTSMYLCASSQTRGLDNEQFFGPGTRLTVL.

Comments on this clone: The read gets to within 3 residues of the CDR3 end, and the germline J gene fills in the rest. V is TRBV6-1 and J is TRBJ2-3, with D tentatively TRBD2 (6 bases). Trimming removed 1 base from V and 6 bases from J, with 14 bases in between. Looked up from germline, CDR1 is MNHNS and CDR2 is SASEGT. The CDR3 length is 15 residues. The CDR3 sequence: CASSEGLEEWDTQYF. Incomplete CDR3 DNA: TGTGCCAGCAGTGAAGGACTAGAGGAGTGGGATACG.

This clone was detected many times. The sequence runs out 3 residues before the end of the CDR3; the remainder is reconstructed from the germline J gene. The genes are TRBV7-9 and TRBJ2-1, with D possibly matching TRBD2 (6 bases). Looked up from germline, CDR1 is SEHNR and CDR2 is FQNEAQ (reference sequence). This CDR3 region has 13 residues. V was cut by 5 bases and J by 6 bases, with 11 bases left in between. CDR3 in amino acids: CASSPAGRNEQFF. The sequenced part of the CDR3 DNA is TGTGCCAGCAGCCCAGCGGGCCGCAATGAG.